This note documents a single T cell receptor (beta chain) sequence. This specimen belongs to a study of blood T cell repertoires in COVID-19. TCRdb keeps only in-frame clones here, not all; method: immunoSEQ multiplex PCR. The data contain about 170,000 clones, around nine tenths of them seen just once; the ten biggest clones take up 3% to 4%. Per germline, CDR1 ENHRY and CDR2 SYGVKD. Deletions cut 3 bases from V and 0 bases from J, with 12 bases between. The CDR3 runs to 17 residues. The sequence was collected from a man aged 70-80 years with acute or convalescent COVID-19. What was sequenced was peripheral blood. The chain couples TRBV10-3 to TRBJ2-6; perhaps TRBD2 as D (5 bases). CDR3: CAISDEGYSSGANVLTF. The CDR3 coding sequence is TGTGCCATCAGTGATGAGGGCTATAGCTCTGGGGCCAACGTCCTGACTTTC.